Ten or more counts support the clone carrying this T cell receptor (beta chain). The target antigen is unknown. This specimen belongs to a study of T-cell reconstitution after alpha-beta-depleted transplantation in children. Preparation of the TCRbeta library involved a method that used unique molecular identifiers. Via MiXCR, TCRdb re-called the PCR reads, giving one row per CDR3 protein. The repertoire holds over 45,000 distinct CDR3 sequences, with around 9.2% as singletons. V was shortened by 4 bases and J by 2 bases, with 9 bases between the two germline ends. The CDR3 covers 12 residues. Germline values: CDR1 DFQATT, CDR2 SNEGSKA (reference sequence). Study observations and caveats: Reportedly, alpha-beta T cells present about two months post-transplant originated from several hundred expanded clones of graft origin. From newly produced T cells came most of the T-cell counts and diversity one year after transplant. There were some patients whose high TCRbeta diversity at day 60 came from surviving recipient T cells and thymic progenitors.

Sample: PBMCs, mostly from graft donor cells, taken 60 days after TCRalphabeta/CD19-depleted stem cell transplant. The chain employs TRBV20-1 and TRBJ2-7; D ambiguous. The sequence came from a male patient under 10 years old who had a stem cell transplant for chronic granulomatous disease, so the T cells may come from the graft donor. The CDR3 loop reads CSANAVAYEQYF. Here the CDR3 DNA reads TGCAGTGCTAATGCGGTCGCCTACGAGCAGTACTTC.